The 24 T cell receptor beta chains given below trace back to one sample, sequenced in a study of response to subunit inactivated influenza vaccine. Each CDR3 protein is one row after TCRdb ran MiXCR on the RT-PCR reads. The data contain around 750,000 distinct CDR3 sequences, approximately 21% of them singletons. The sample here was PBMCs from blood, taken roughly 5 days after vaccination. The receptor set was obtained from a man aged 45 to 65 who received an inactivated influenza vaccine.

This clonotype was seen a few times. This rearrangement joins TRBV28 to TRBJ2-7; tentatively, D is TRBD1 (6 bases). Germline values: CDR1 MDHEN, CDR2 SYDVKM. The ends were cut back, 3 bases at V and 1 base at J, with 19 bases in the middle. This CDR3 is built from 17 residues. The CDR3 region has the DNA TGTGCCAGCAGTTTCCCCCTCGGGACACAAGTATCCTACGAGCAGTACTTC. Translated: CASSFPLGTQVSYEQYF. The full variable domain, its missing parts supplied by reference TRBV28 and TRBJ2-7, is DVKVTQSSRYLVKRTGEKVFLECVQDMDHENMFWYRQDPGLGLRLIYFSYDVKMKEKGDIPEGYSVSREKKERFSLILESASTNQTSMYLCASSFPLGTQVSYEQYFGPGTRLTVT.

This clonotype has just a few counts. The V call is TRBV5-1, the J call TRBJ2-1, with TRBD2 matching over 9 bases. Trimming took 0 bases from V and 1 from J; bases not matched to a gene: 5. Germline CDR1 and CDR2: SGHRS and YFSETQ. The CDR3 sequence is 17 residues long. CDR3 region: CASSLATSGWSYNEQFF. The CDR3 DNA follows: TGCGCCAGCAGCTTGGCAACTAGCGGGTGGTCCTACAATGAGCAGTTCTTC.

This clonotype was detected only a few times. V gene TRBV5-1 combines with J gene TRBJ2-1; no reliable D call. The CDR3 loop spans 16 amino acids. V was shortened by 0 bases and J by 0 bases, with 10 bases between the two germline ends. Germline loops: CDR1 SGHRS, CDR2 YFSETQ. The CDR3 coding sequence is TGCGCCAGCAGCTTGGATGGGTTTAGCTCCTACAATGAGCAGTTCTTC. This encodes CASSLDGFSSYNEQFF.

V is TRBV3-1 and J is TRBJ2-2, with D possibly being TRBD2 (6 bases). Germline V gene lookup returns CDR1 LGHDT and CDR2 YNNKEL (reference sequence). This CDR3 has 14 residues. Trimming pared 4 bases from V and 6 bases from J, leaving 12 bases between. CDR3 protein: CASSRREPPGELFF. CDR3 bases: TGTGCCAGCAGCCGCCGGGAGCCCCCCGGGGAGCTGTTTTTT.

The chain combines TRBV7-7 with TRBJ2-1; TRBD2 aligns across 9 bases. Germline CDR1 and CDR2: SSHAT and FNYEAQ (reference sequence). V was pared by 1 base and J by 6 bases, with 7 bases of the junction left unmatched. The CDR3 has 16 residues. The CDR3 nucleotides read TGTGCCAGCAGCTTAGTACTAGCGGGTAAAGGCAATGAGCAGTTCTTC. Its translation is CASSLVLAGKGNEQFF.

J is TRBJ2-7 and V is TRBV7-9; D is possibly TRBD2 (5 bases). CDR1 is SEHNR and CDR2 is FQNEAQ in the germline V gene (reference sequence). Trimming left V 4 bases short and J 1 base short, with 11 bases between. This CDR3 is built from 14 residues. CDR3 protein: CASSSSGESYEQYF. The CDR3 nucleotides are TGTGCCAGCAGCTCGTCTGGGGAGTCCTACGAGCAGTACTTC.

This clonotype was seen ten or more times. This rearrangement joins TRBV7-9 to TRBJ2-7; the D gene is possibly TRBD1 (5 bases). V lost 1 base and J 6 bases, leaving 10 bases between the germline ends. The CDR3 consists of 13 residues. Germline values: CDR1 SEHNR, CDR2 FQNEAQ (reference sequence). The CDR3 nucleotides read TGTGCCAGCAGCTTAGAGGCAGGGCTCGAGCAGTACTTC. Translated, it gives CASSLEAGLEQYF.

The chain carries TRBV9 and TRBJ2-7, with 7 bases identical to TRBD1. CDR1 SGDLS and CDR2 YYNGEE come from the germline V gene. The CDR3 has 14 residues. The V gene end was trimmed by 0 bases and the J gene end by 6 bases; junction bases not matched to a gene: 6. CDR3 in DNA: TGTGCCAGCAGCGTAGGACTGACAGGGCGCGAGCAGTACTTC. Translation gives CASSVGLTGREQYF.

This clonotype was seen a handful of times. This chain links TRBV5-1 with TRBJ1-2; 8 bases align to TRBD1. The ends lost 0 bases at V and 13 bases at J; junction bases unmatched: 5. Germline values: CDR1 SGHRS, CDR2 YFSETQ. The CDR3 contains 12 residues. This CDR3 reads CASSLDGQGLTF. CDR3 coding DNA: TGCGCCAGCAGCTTGGACGGACAGGGTCTCACCTTC.

V and J are TRBV6-5 and TRBJ1-1; D uncertain. The CDR3 runs to 13 residues. The ends were cut back, 0 bases at V and 6 bases at J, with 8 bases in the middle. Germline V gene sequence: CDR1 MNHEY, CDR2 SVGAGI. CDR3 sequence reads: CASSYSLSAEAFF. CDR3 nucleotides: TGTGCCAGCAGTTACTCGCTTTCGGCTGAAGCTTTCTTT.

This clonotype has only a few counts. The CDR3 DNA follows: TGCAGCGTTGTGTACCAAGAGACCCAGTACTTC. It is translated as CSVVYQETQYF. The chain links TRBV29-1 to TRBJ2-5; unclear D gene. This CDR3 has 11 amino acids. Germline loops: CDR1 SQVTM, CDR2 ANQGSEA. Trimming stripped 4 bases from V and 0 bases from J, with 3 bases between.

This clonotype occurred a few times. V gene TRBV29-1 combines with J gene TRBJ2-3; 13 bases are shared with TRBD2. The CDR3 is 15 amino acids. The germline CDR1 and CDR2 sequences are SQVTM and ANQGSEA. The V gene end was trimmed by 8 bases and the J gene end by 8 bases; junction bases not matched to a gene: 13. CDR3 loop: CSLSPPGLAGVTQYF. CDR3 in DNA: TGCAGCCTCTCGCCCCCCGGACTAGCGGGAGTTACGCAGTATTTT.

The chain recombines TRBV6-5 with TRBJ1-1, with 7 bases fitting TRBD1. V was clipped by 1 base and J by 8 bases; unmatched bases: 10. Looked up from germline, CDR1 is MNHEY and CDR2 is SVGAGI. This CDR3 is built from 15 residues. For the CDR3, the DNA is TGTGCCAGCAGTTACTGGAGGAGACAGGGTGCCGAAGCTTTCTTT. Translating it yields CASSYWRRQGAEAFF.

This clonotype was seen a handful of times. The chain is built from TRBV4-3 and TRBJ2-2; 9 bases agree with TRBD2. CDR1 and CDR2 from the germline V gene are LGHNA and YSLEER. With V trimmed by 0 bases and J by 4 bases, 9 bases remained unmatched. The CDR3 is made up of 18 amino acids. CDR3 nucleotide sequence: TGCGCCAGCAGCCAAGATGTTCGAGCGGGAGGCCCCACCGGGGAGCTGTTTTTT. Amino acids: CASSQDVRAGGPTGELFF.

The chain has TRBV7-2 and TRBJ2-5, with 9 bases that match TRBD2. The J segment lost 0 bases and the V segment lost 4 bases, leaving 6 bases of the junction unmatched. The CDR3 is 16 amino acids. CDR1 and CDR2 from the germline V gene are SGHTA and FQGNSA. The DNA for the CDR3 is TGTGCCAGCAGCTCGACTAGCGGACTCCACCAAGAGACCCAGTACTTC. Its protein product is CASSSTSGLHQETQYF.

The V call is TRBV5-6, the J call TRBJ1-2; 7 nucleotides align to TRBD1. The CDR3 is 13 residues long. The germline V gene has CDR1 SGHDT and CDR2 YYEEEE. The junction had 6 bases not matched to a gene; V was cut back by 6 bases and J by 4 bases. CDR3 in DNA: TGTGCCAGCACCGGGACAGTCGTCTATGGCTACACCTTC. Translated: CASTGTVVYGYTF.

A note on this clonotype: One end of the junction does not line up with germline, which may come from a read error. The V call is TRBV2, the J call TRBJ1-2, with 7 positions matching TRBD1. Germline CDR1 is SNHLY and CDR2 is FYNNEI. The CDR3 is 18 residues long. The CDR3 here is CAISLYSLRDSANYGYTF. The CDR3 nucleotides read TGTGCCATCAGTCTTTACTCCCTTAGGGACAGCGCCAACTATGGCTACACCTTC.

This clonotype was observed at least ten times. This chain connects TRBV6-2 or TRBV6-3 to TRBJ2-1; 9 positions agree with TRBD2. The CDR3 extends over 17 amino acids. CDR1 is MNHEY, CDR2 SVGEGT, per germline. Trimming removed 0 bases from V and 8 bases from J; junction bases left unmatched: 11. The DNA for the CDR3 is TGTGCCAGCAGTTACTCGAAGTTTGGTAGCGGGAGTCATGAGCAGTTCTTC. Protein product: CASSYSKFGSGSHEQFF.

The chain combines TRBV28 with TRBJ2-1; TRBD2 is a possible D gene (5 bases). Trimming stripped 11 bases from V and 10 bases from J, with 21 bases between. Germline V gene data show CDR1 as MDHEN and CDR2 as SYDVKM. CDR3 length: 13 amino acids. CDR3 nucleotides: TGTGCCGAAGCACGCAGGACCACGGGGGAGCAGTTCTTC. It specifies CAEARRTTGEQFF.

This sequence joins TRBV11-2 and TRBJ1-3, with D possibly TRBD1 on 5 matching bases. The CDR3 is 18 residues long. Germline CDR1 SGHAT, CDR2 FQNNGV. Trimming stripped 0 bases from V and 0 bases from J, with 15 bases between. The CDR3 protein is CASSLERGLFYSGNTIYF. The DNA of the CDR3 is TGTGCCAGCAGCTTAGAAAGGGGACTGTTTTACTCTGGAAACACCATATATTTT.

This clonotype occurred a few times. The chain recombines TRBV6-5 with TRBJ2-7; D might be TRBD2 (6 bases). Germline V gene data show CDR1 as MNHEY and CDR2 as SVGAGI. The CDR3 consists of 15 residues. Trimming shortened V by 0 bases and J by 3 bases, and 12 bases separated the two germline ends. CDR3 amino acids: CASSYSRGSGYEQYF. The CDR3 bases are TGTGCCAGCAGTTACTCTCGAGGTAGCGGCTACGAGCAGTACTTC.

This clonotype was detected only a few times. The gene calls are TRBV30 and TRBJ1-1; D not certain. V lost 5 bases and J 0 bases, leaving 10 bases between the germline ends. The CDR3 runs to 13 residues. The germline CDR1 and CDR2 sequences are GTSNPN and SVGIG (reference sequence). The CDR3 sequence: CAWEAVMNTEAFF. The CDR3 DNA is TGTGCCTGGGAAGCAGTTATGAACACTGAAGCTTTCTTT.

This clonotype turned up a few times. In DNA form, the CDR3 reads TGCGCCAGCAGCTTAATGGGGTTCGGCACAGATACGCAGTATTTT. This translates into CASSLMGFGTDTQYF. V gene TRBV5-1 combines with J gene TRBJ2-3; no definite D call. In germline, CDR1 is SGHRS, CDR2 YFSETQ. V lost 2 bases and J lost 1, with 11 bases in between. CDR3 length: 15 residues. Combining the CDR3 with reference TRBV5-1 and TRBJ2-3 gives the whole variable domain KAGVTQTPRYLIKTRGQQVTLSCSPISGHRSVSWYQQTPGQGLQFLFEYFSETQRNKGNFPGRFSGRQFSNSRSEMNVSTLELGDSALYLCASSLMGFGTDTQYFGPGTRLTVL.

The genes are TRBV18 and TRBJ2-1, with 8 bases identical to TRBD2. The V and J ends lost 5 bases and 6 bases, in that order; junction bases with no gene match: 6. The CDR3 sequence is 14 residues long. Looked up from germline, CDR1 is KGHSH and CDR2 is LQKENI. The CDR3 loop is CASSSGGLVNEQFF. The CDR3, as DNA: TGTGCCAGCTCATCGGGAGGGCTGGTCAATGAGCAGTTCTTC.